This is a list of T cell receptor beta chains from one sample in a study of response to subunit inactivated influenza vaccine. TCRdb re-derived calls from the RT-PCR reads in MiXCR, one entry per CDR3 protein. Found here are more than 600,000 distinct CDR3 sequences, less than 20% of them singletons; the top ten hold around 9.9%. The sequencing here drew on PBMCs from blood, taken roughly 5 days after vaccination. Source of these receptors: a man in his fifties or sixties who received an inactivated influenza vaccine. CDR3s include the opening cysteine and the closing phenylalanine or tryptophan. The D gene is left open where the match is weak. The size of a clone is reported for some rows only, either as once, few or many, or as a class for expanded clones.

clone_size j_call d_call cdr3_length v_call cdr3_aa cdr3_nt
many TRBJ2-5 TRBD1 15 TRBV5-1 CASSRGGQGQETQYF TGCGCCAGCAGCAGGGGTGGACAGGGACAAGAGACCCAGTACTTC
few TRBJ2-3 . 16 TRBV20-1 CSASGSWDQGTDTQYF TGCAGTGCTAGCGGCTCGTGGGATCAGGGCACAGATACGCAGTATTTT
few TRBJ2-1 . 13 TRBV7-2 CASSFLANNEQFF TGTGCCAGCAGCTTCTTGGCGAACAATGAGCAGTTCTTC
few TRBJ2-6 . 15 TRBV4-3 CASSQEEHGANVLTF TGCGCCAGCAGCCAAGAGGAGCATGGGGCCAACGTCCTGACTTTC
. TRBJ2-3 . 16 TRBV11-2 CASSGVNRLRSDTQYF TGTGCCAGCAGCGGAGTGAATAGGTTGAGGTCAGATACGCAGTATTTT
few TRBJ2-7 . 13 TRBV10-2 CASRMGESYEQYF TGCGCCAGCAGAATGGGGGAATCCTACGAGCAGTACTTC
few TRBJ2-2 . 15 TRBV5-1 CASSLLFDSTGELFF TGCGCCAGCAGCTTACTTTTCGACAGCACCGGGGAGCTGTTTTTT
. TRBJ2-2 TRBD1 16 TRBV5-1 CASSSRAGTAPGELFF TGCGCCAGCAGCTCCAGAGCCGGGACAGCTCCCGGGGAGCTGTTTTTT
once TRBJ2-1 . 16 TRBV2 CASSEDAGTNYNEQFF TGTGCCAGCAGTGAAGATGCCGGGACAAACTACAATGAGCAGTTCTTC
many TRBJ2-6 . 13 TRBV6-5 CASRSSGANVLTF TGTGCCAGCCGTTCCTCTGGGGCCAACGTCCTGACTTTC
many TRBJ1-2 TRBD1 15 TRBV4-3 CASSQDPGQGQGYTF TGCGCCAGCAGCCAAGATCCGGGACAGGGGCAAGGCTACACCTTC
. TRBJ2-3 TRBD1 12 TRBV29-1 CSVVQGSDTQYF TGCAGCGTTGTACAGGGGTCAGATACGCAGTATTTT
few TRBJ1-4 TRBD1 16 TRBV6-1 CASRPGQGTTNEKLFF TGTGCCAGCAGACCCGGACAGGGAACAACTAATGAAAAACTGTTTTTT
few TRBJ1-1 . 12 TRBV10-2 CASGGRGTEAFF TGCGCCAGCGGGGGGCGAGGAACTGAAGCTTTCTTT
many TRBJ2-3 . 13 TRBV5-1 CASSSGVGDTQYF TGCGCCAGCAGCTCGGGAGTGGGTGATACGCAGTATTTT
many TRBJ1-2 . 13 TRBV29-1 CSVVGRTAYGYTF TGCAGCGTTGTTGGGAGGACAGCGTATGGCTACACCTTC
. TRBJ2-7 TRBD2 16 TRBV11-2 CASSLDERREYDEQYF TGTGCCAGCAGCTTAGACGAACGGCGGGAGTATGACGAGCAGTACTTC
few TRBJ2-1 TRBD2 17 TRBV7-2 CASSLRTSVSSYNEQFF TGTGCCAGCAGCCTAAGGACTAGCGTGAGCTCCTACAATGAGCAGTTCTTC
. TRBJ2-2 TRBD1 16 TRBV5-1 CASRQGAPVDTGELFF TGCGCCAGTAGACAGGGGGCGCCGGTCGATACCGGGGAGCTGTTTTTT
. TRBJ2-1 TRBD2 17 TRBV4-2 CASSQDWRGGAQNEQFF TGTGCCAGCAGCCAAGATTGGCGCGGGGGGGCTCAGAATGAGCAGTTCTTC
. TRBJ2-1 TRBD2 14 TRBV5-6 CASSWREARNEQFF TGTGCCAGCAGCTGGCGGGAGGCTCGCAATGAGCAGTTCTTC
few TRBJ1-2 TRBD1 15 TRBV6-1 CASSPSGTAIYGYTF TGTGCCAGCAGCCCTTCCGGGACAGCAATTTATGGCTACACCTTC
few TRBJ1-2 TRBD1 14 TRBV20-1 CSARVRQGPSGYTF TGCAGTGCTAGAGTTCGACAGGGTCCCTCTGGCTACACCTTC
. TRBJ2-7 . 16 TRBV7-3 CASTLGSRRRSYEQYF TGTGCCAGCACCCTAGGTAGTCGCAGGCGATCCTACGAGCAGTACTTC
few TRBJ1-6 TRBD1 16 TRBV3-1 CASSQGPGQYNSPLHF TGTGCCAGCAGCCAAGGACCGGGACAGTATAATTCACCCCTCCACTTT
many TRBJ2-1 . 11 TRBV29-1 CSVRFYNEQFF TGCAGCGTTCGCTTCTACAATGAGCAGTTCTTC
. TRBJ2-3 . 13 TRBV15 CATSRDPTDTQYF TGTGCCACCAGTAGGGACCCAACGGATACGCAGTATTTT
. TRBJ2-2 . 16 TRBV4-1 CASSQVRGRYDGELFF TGCGCCAGCAGCCAAGTCAGGGGCCGTTACGACGGGGAGCTGTTTTTT
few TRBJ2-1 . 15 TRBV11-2 CASSYDQETYNEQFF TGTGCCAGCAGCTACGACCAGGAGACCTACAATGAGCAGTTCTTC
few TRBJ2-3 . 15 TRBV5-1 CASSLDGSYTDTQYF TGCGCCAGCAGCTTGGACGGGAGTTACACAGATACGCAGTATTTT
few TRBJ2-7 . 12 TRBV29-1 CSVGSRDYEQYF TGCAGCGTTGGAAGCAGAGACTACGAGCAGTACTTC
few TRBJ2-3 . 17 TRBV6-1 CASKLWGVRGSADTQYF TGTGCCAGCAAGCTTTGGGGAGTCAGGGGATCAGCAGATACGCAGTATTTT
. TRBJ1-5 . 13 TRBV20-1 CSADPGVDQPQHF TGCAGTGCGGATCCCGGGGTAGATCAGCCCCAGCATTTT
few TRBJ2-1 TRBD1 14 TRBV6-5 CASSYSPGGNEQFF TGTGCCAGCAGTTACTCTCCAGGGGGCAATGAGCAGTTCTTC
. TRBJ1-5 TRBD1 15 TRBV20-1 CSARRRTGTNQPQHF TGCAGTGCTAGACGAAGGACAGGGACGAATCAGCCCCAGCATTTT
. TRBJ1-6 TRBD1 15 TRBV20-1 CSARDSRGYNSPIHF TGCAGTGCTAGAGATAGCAGGGGGTATAATTCACCCATCCACTTT
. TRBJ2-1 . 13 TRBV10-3 CAIASPLYNEQFF TGTGCCATCGCTAGCCCCCTCTACAATGAGCAGTTCTTC
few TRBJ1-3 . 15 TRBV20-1 CSASRGYSSGNTIYF TGCAGTGCTAGTAGGGGGTATAGCTCTGGAAACACCATATATTTT
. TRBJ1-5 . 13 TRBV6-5 CASSTGGNQPQHF TGTGCCAGCAGTACTGGTGGCAATCAGCCCCAGCATTTT
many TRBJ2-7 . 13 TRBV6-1 CASRPRGLGEQYF TGTGCCAGCAGGCCTAGGGGACTGGGTGAGCAGTACTTC
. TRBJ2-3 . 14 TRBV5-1 CASGKGESTDTQYF TGCGCCAGCGGGAAAGGGGAAAGCACAGATACGCAGTATTTT
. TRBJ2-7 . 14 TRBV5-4 CASSFGGTWDEQYF TGTGCCAGCAGCTTTGGGGGTACGTGGGATGAGCAGTACTTC
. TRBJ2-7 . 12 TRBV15 CATSRDSAGKYF TGTGCCACCAGCAGAGATTCTGCGGGGAAGTACTTC
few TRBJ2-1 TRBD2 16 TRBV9 CASSPDLEREGSEQFF TGTGCCAGCAGCCCCGACCTAGAGCGGGAGGGATCTGAGCAGTTCTTC
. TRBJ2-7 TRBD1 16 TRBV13 CASSFETGTGFYEQYF TGTGCCAGCAGCTTCGAGACCGGGACAGGGTTCTACGAGCAGTACTTC
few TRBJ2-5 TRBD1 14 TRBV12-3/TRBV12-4 CASSSGTEKETQYF TGTGCCAGCAGCTCCGGGACAGAAAAAGAGACCCAGTACTTC
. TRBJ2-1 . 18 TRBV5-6 CASSFSVGRADTYNEQFF TGTGCCAGCAGCTTCAGTGTCGGGCGGGCCGATACTTACAATGAGCAGTTCTTC
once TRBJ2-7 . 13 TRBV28 CASSSRDVGEQYF TGTGCCAGCAGTTCCCGTGACGTGGGGGAGCAGTACTTC
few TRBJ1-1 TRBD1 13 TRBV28 CASGPTGRTEAFF TGTGCCAGCGGCCCGACAGGGCGGACTGAAGCTTTCTTT
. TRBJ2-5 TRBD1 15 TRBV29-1 CSVFRTGALQETQYF TGCAGCGTTTTTCGGACAGGGGCCCTCCAAGAGACCCAGTACTTC
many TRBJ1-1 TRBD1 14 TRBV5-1 CASSGGQGGTEAFF TGCGCCAGCAGCGGGGGACAGGGGGGAACTGAAGCTTTCTTT
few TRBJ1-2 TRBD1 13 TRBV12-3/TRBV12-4 CASRDGTAGGYTF TGTGCCAGCAGAGATGGGACAGCTGGAGGCTACACCTTC